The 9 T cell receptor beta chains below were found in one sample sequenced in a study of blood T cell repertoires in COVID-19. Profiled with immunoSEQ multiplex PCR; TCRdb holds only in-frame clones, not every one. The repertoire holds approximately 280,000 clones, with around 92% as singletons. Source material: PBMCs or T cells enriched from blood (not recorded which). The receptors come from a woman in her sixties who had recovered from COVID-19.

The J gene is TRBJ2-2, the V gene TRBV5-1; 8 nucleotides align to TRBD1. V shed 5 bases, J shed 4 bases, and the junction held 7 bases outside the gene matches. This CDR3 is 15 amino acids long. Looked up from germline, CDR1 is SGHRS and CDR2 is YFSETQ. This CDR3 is CASSSGQGPTGELFF. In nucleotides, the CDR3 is TGCGCCAGCAGTAGTGGACAGGGCCCCACCGGGGAGCTGTTTTTT.

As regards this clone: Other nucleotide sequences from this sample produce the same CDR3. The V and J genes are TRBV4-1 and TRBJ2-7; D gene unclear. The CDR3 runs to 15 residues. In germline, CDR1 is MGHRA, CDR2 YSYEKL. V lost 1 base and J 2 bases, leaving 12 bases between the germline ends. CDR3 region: CASSQADSVTYEQYF. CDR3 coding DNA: TGCGCCAGCAGCCAAGCAGACTCTGTAACCTACGAGCAGTACTTC.

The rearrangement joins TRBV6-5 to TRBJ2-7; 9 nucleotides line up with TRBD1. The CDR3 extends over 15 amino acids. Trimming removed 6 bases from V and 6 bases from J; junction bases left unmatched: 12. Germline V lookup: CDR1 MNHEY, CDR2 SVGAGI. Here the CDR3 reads CASSPTGTGRSEQYF. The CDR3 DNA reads TGTGCCAGCAGCCCCACCGGGACAGGGAGAAGCGAGCAGTACTTC.

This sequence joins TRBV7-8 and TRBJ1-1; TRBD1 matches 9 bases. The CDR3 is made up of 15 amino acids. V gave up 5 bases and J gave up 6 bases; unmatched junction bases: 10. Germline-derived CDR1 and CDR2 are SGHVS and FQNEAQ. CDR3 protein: CASSVYYRGHPEAFF. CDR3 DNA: TGTGCCAGCAGCGTTTATTACAGGGGGCATCCTGAAGCTTTCTTT.

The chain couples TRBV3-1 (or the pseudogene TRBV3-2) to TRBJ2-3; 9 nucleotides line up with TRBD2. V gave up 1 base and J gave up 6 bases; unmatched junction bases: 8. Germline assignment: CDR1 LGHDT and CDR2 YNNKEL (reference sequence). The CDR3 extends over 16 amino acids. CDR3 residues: CASSQASGGLWDTQYF. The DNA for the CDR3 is TGTGCCAGCAGCCAAGCGAGCGGGGGGCTCTGGGATACGCAGTATTTT.

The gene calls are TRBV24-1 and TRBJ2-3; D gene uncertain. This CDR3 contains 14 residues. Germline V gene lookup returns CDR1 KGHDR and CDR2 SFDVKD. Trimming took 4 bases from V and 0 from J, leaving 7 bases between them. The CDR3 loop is CATSEQSSTDTQYF. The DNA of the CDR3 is TGTGCCACCAGTGAACAGTCTAGCACAGATACGCAGTATTTT.

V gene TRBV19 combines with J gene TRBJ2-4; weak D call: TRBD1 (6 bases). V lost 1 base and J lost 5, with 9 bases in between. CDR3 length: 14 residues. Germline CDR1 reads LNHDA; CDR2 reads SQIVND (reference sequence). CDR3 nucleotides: TGTGCCAGTAGTATAGGGACAGAGGAAAACATTCAGTACTTC. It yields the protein CASSIGTEENIQYF.

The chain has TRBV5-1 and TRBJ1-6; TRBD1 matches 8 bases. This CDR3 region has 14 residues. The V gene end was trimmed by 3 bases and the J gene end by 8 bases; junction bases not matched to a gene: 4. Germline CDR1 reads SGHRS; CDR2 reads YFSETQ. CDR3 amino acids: CASSSDRDYSPLHF. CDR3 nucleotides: TGCGCCAGCAGCTCGGACAGGGATTATTCACCCCTCCACTTT. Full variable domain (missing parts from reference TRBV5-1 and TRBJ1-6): KAGVTQTPRYLIKTRGQQVTLSCSPISGHRSVSWYQQTPGQGLQFLFEYFSETQRNKGNFPGRFSGRQFSNSRSEMNVSTLELGDSALYLCASSSDRDYSPLHFGNGTRLTVT.

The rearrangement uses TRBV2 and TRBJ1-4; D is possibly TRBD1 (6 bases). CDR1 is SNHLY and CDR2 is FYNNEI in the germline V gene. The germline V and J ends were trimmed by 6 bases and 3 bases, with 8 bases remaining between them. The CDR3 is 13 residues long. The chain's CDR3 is CASRGAANEKLFF. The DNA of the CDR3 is TGTGCCAGCAGGGGGGCGGCTAATGAAAAACTGTTTTTT.